These 24 T cell receptor beta chains originate from one sample sequenced in a study of blood T cell repertoires in COVID-19. Sequencing was performed with immunoSEQ multiplex PCR; in TCRdb, only in-frame clones are kept and a portion is missing. The profile shows 210,000 or so clones, over 80% of them singletons. The specimen was peripheral blood. These receptors were collected from a man aged 30-40 years with COVID-19, enrolled during active disease.

The V gene is TRBV7-9, the J gene TRBJ1-5, with D perhaps matching TRBD1 (6 bases). This CDR3 spans 14 amino acids. CDR1 SEHNR and CDR2 FQNEAQ come from the germline V gene (reference sequence). V was clipped by 7 bases and J by 4 bases, with 14 bases between them. The CDR3 reads CASTGPQGNQPQHF. CDR3 DNA sequence: TGTGCCAGCACCGGCCCCCAGGGGAATCAGCCCCAGCATTTT.

The chain combines TRBV7-2 with TRBJ2-7; a possible D gene is TRBD2 (7 bases). The CDR3 runs to 15 residues. Germline CDR1 SGHTA, CDR2 FQGNSA. Trimming removed 7 bases at V and 4 bases at J, with 20 bases between. CDR3 bases: TGTGCCAGCACCGACGGGGGGCTATTAAATTACGAGCAGTACTTC. Residues: CASTDGGLLNYEQYF. The variable domain in full, with the rest retrieved from reference TRBV7-2 and TRBJ2-7, is GAGVSQSPSNKVTEKGKDVELRCDPISGHTALYWYRQSLGQGLEFLIYFQGNSAPDKSGLPSDRFSAERTGGSVSTLTIQRTQQEDSAVYLCASTDGGLLNYEQYFGPGTRLTVT.

The rearrangement joins TRBV4-1 to TRBJ2-5, with D tentatively TRBD1 (6 bases). Trimming left V 4 bases short and J 2 bases short, with 8 bases between. The germline CDR1 and CDR2 sequences are MGHRA and YSYEKL. There are 13 residues in the CDR3. The CDR3: CASSPGQQETQYF. The CDR3 nucleotides are TGCGCCAGCAGCCCCGGACAGCAAGAGACCCAGTACTTC.

V is TRBV6-5 and J is TRBJ1-2, with 9 nucleotides matching TRBD1. Trimming removed 6 bases from V and 8 bases from J; junction bases left unmatched: 7. Germline lookup yields CDR1 MNHEY and CDR2 SVGAGI. This CDR3 region has 13 residues. The CDR3 DNA follows: TGTGCCAGCAGCCCCGGACAGGGGAGAGGCTACACCTTC. Translated: CASSPGQGRGYTF.

This sequence joins TRBV18 and TRBJ1-4; 7 positions match TRBD1. Germline V gives CDR1 KGHSH, CDR2 LQKENI. This CDR3 contains 15 residues. After removal of 2 bases from V and 5 bases from J, the junction contained 5 bases not matched to a gene. CDR3 in DNA: TGTGCCAGCTCACCAAGACAGGGATCCAATGAAAAACTGTTTTTT. It is translated as CASSPRQGSNEKLFF.

CDR3 amino acids: CASSLEGTGAGELFF. CDR3 DNA sequence: TGCGCCAGCAGCTTGGAAGGGACAGGGGCCGGGGAGCTGTTTTTT. J is TRBJ2-2 and V is TRBV5-1; 10 bases are a match to TRBD1. The CDR3 has 15 residues. Losses at the gene ends were 0 bases for V and 6 bases for J; bases not matched to a gene: 2. Germline V lookup: CDR1 SGHRS, CDR2 YFSETQ. The complete variable domain, with remaining parts taken from reference TRBV5-1 and TRBJ2-2, reads KAGVTQTPRYLIKTRGQQVTLSCSPISGHRSVSWYQQTPGQGLQFLFEYFSETQRNKGNFPGRFSGRQFSNSRSEMNVSTLELGDSALYLCASSLEGTGAGELFFGEGSRLTVL.

The chain couples TRBV7-2 to TRBJ2-3; 8 nucleotides line up with TRBD2. The trim removed 4 bases at V and 0 bases at J, leaving 6 bases unmatched. In germline, CDR1 is SGHTA, CDR2 FQGNSA. This CDR3 region has 16 residues. CDR3: CASSSRTSGSTDTQYF. CDR3 nucleotide sequence: TGTGCCAGCAGCTCTCGTACTAGCGGTAGCACAGATACGCAGTATTTT. The entire variable domain, with the rest obtained from reference TRBV7-2 and TRBJ2-3, is as follows: GAGVSQSPSNKVTEKGKDVELRCDPISGHTALYWYRQSLGQGLEFLIYFQGNSAPDKSGLPSDRFSAERTGGSVSTLTIQRTQQEDSAVYLCASSSRTSGSTDTQYFGPGTRLTVL.

The DNA of the CDR3 is TGTGCCAGCAGACCGACAGATATGAACACTGAAGCTTTCTTT. It encodes CASRPTDMNTEAFF. The chain has TRBV5-5 and TRBJ1-1; D is perhaps TRBD1 (5 bases). Germline loops: CDR1 SGHKS, CDR2 YYEKEE (reference sequence). The CDR3 sequence is 14 residues long. V was shortened by 5 bases and J by 0 bases, with 11 bases between the two germline ends.

This chain joins TRBV7-8 and TRBJ1-4; 7 nucleotides match TRBD1. This CDR3 has 16 amino acids. Germline values: CDR1 SGHVS, CDR2 FQNEAQ. With V trimmed by 4 bases and J by 7 bases, 12 bases remained unmatched. The CDR3, as DNA: TGTGCCAGCAGCTCGACAGGGACCCGGGCAGGTGAAAAACTGTTTTTT. This translates into CASSSTGTRAGEKLFF.

The rearrangement joins TRBV24-1 to TRBJ2-1, with 11 positions matching TRBD2. Germline trimming cut 5 bases from V and 0 bases from J; bases unmatched to any gene: 14. The CDR3 is made up of 20 amino acids. The germline gives CDR1 KGHDR, CDR2 SFDVKD. DNA of the CDR3: TGTGCCACCAGTGCCACTAGCGGGAGATCCCTTGAAAGCTCCTACAATGAGCAGTTCTTC. Encoded protein: CATSATSGRSLESSYNEQFF.

The chain combines TRBV5-8 with TRBJ2-1; 7 bases fit TRBD2. Unmatched junction bases numbered 8, after V lost 4 bases and J lost 7 bases. This CDR3 comprises 14 residues. CDR1 is SGHTS, CDR2 YDEGEE, per germline. The DNA for the CDR3 is TGTGCCAGCAGCCCCGGGGAGGGGAGGAATGAGCAGTTCTTC. This sequence encodes CASSPGEGRNEQFF.

The rearrangement links TRBV7-9 to TRBJ2-7; the D is unclear. The germline CDR1 and CDR2 sequences are SEHNR and FQNEAQ (reference sequence). CDR3 length: 13 residues. V lost 5 bases to trimming and J lost 1 base, with 9 bases between them. The CDR3 loop is CASSALRSYEQYF. The CDR3 DNA reads as TGTGCCAGCAGCGCCCTACGTTCCTACGAGCAGTACTTC.

The chain carries TRBV4-1 and TRBJ2-1; 10 bases fit TRBD1. Per germline, CDR1 MGHRA and CDR2 YSYEKL. V was clipped by 1 base and J by 6 bases; unmatched bases: 3. The CDR3 totals 15 residues. CDR3 region: CASSQGQGAGNEQFF. The CDR3 coding sequence is TGCGCCAGCAGCCAAGGACAGGGGGCTGGCAATGAGCAGTTCTTC.

The V gene is TRBV19, the J gene TRBJ2-1; D not certain. This CDR3 has 14 amino acids. The germline CDR1 and CDR2 sequences are LNHDA and SQIVND (reference sequence). Between the trimmed V and J ends, which lost 7 bases and 16 bases, there was a span of 26 bases. CDR3 protein: CASTLPGSSKRFFF. The CDR3 DNA follows: TGTGCCAGTACTCTCCCCGGGTCTAGTAAAAGATTCTTCTTC.

V and J are TRBV7-3 and TRBJ2-2; TRBD2 is a possible D gene (7 bases). This CDR3 spans 16 amino acids. V shed 1 base and J shed 7 bases, with 16 bases lying between them. CDR1 and CDR2 from the germline V gene are SGHTA and FQGTGA. The CDR3 coding sequence is TGTGCCAGCAGCTTAATCGGGGGGCGCCTCGACGGGGAGCTGTTTTTT. It codes for CASSLIGGRLDGELFF.

This clone came up a few times. The chain couples TRBV12-3 or TRBV12-4 to TRBJ1-2; possible D gene TRBD1, 5 bases. The V and J ends lost 5 bases and 6 bases respectively, with 13 bases between them. The CDR3 is 13 residues long. As DNA, the CDR3 is TGTGCCAGCAGTCCCGGGGGGTTAAATGGCTACACCTTC. Translated: CASSPGGLNGYTF.

The genes are TRBV6-6 and TRBJ1-1, with 8 bases matching TRBD1. V was pared by 4 bases and J by 5 bases, with 9 bases of the junction left unmatched. Per the germline V gene, CDR1 is MNHNY and CDR2 is SVGAGI (reference sequence). This CDR3 has 15 amino acids. The CDR3 sequence is CASSLFDRGGTEAFF. CDR3 DNA: TGTGCCAGCAGTTTATTTGACAGGGGAGGTACTGAAGCTTTCTTT.

The rearrangement joins TRBV15 to TRBJ1-2, with 8 bases that match TRBD1. The CDR3 has 14 residues. V trimming: 0 bases; J trimming: 5 bases; junction bases outside the gene matches: 2. The germline V gene has CDR1 LNHNV and CDR2 YYDKDF (reference sequence). CDR3 coding DNA: TGTGCCACCAGCAGAGATAGGACAGGGTATGGCTACACCTTC. This translates into CATSRDRTGYGYTF.

The rearrangement links TRBV5-1 to TRBJ1-6; D ambiguous. This CDR3 comprises 14 residues. Trimming took off 1 base at V and 7 bases at J, with 9 bases between the two ends. CDR1 is SGHRS and CDR2 is YFSETQ in the germline V gene. The DNA of the CDR3 is TGCGCCAGCAGCTTGCGCGGAGCGAATTCACCCCTCCACTTT. As protein: CASSLRGANSPLHF.

This clone has just one count. The chain couples TRBV9 to TRBJ2-2; D gene uncertain. In germline, CDR1 is SGDLS, CDR2 YYNGEE. Trimming took off 7 bases at V and 6 bases at J, with 10 bases between the two ends. The CDR3 contains 12 residues. CDR3 coding DNA: TGTGCCAGCTCGTCCCCTCCCGGGGAGCTGTTTTTT. The encoded protein is CASSSPPGELFF.

The V gene is TRBV29-1, the J gene TRBJ1-2; 7 bases are shared with TRBD1. This CDR3 contains 13 residues. With 6 bases clipped from V and 6 bases from J, the junction kept 10 bases outside the gene matches. The germline V gene has CDR1 SQVTM and CDR2 ANQGSEA. CDR3 in amino acids: CSVGEYRGDGYTF. The CDR3 DNA reads as TGCAGCGTGGGGGAGTACAGGGGAGATGGCTACACCTTC.

This clone was picked up a small number of times. The chain joins TRBV7-3 to TRBJ1-2; TRBD1 might be the D (5 bases). Germline V CDR1 and CDR2: SGHTA, FQGTGA. The V gene lost 7 bases and the J gene lost 6 bases, with 18 bases spanning the gap. The CDR3 runs 14 residues. The DNA of the CDR3 is TGTGCCAGCATCCCCGTCCCCAGGGTTCATGGCTACACCTTC. Amino acid sequence: CASIPVPRVHGYTF.

V and J are TRBV9 and TRBJ2-2, with D possibly matching TRBD2 (5 bases). The germline V and J ends were trimmed by 5 bases and 5 bases, with 13 bases remaining between them. The germline gives CDR1 SGDLS, CDR2 YYNGEE. This CDR3 comprises 14 residues. The CDR3 nucleotides read TGTGCCAGCAGTCTAGCAGGAGAGACCGGGGAGCTGTTTTTT. Translation: CASSLAGETGELFF.

The chain uses TRBV5-1 and TRBJ1-2; D gene uncertain. The CDR3 has 13 amino acids. Germline CDR1 is SGHRS and CDR2 is YFSETQ. Trimming pared 3 bases from V and 6 bases from J, leaving 12 bases between. CDR3 DNA: TGCGCCAGCAGCTCCCAGGATTTGGATGGCTACACCTTC. Its translation: CASSSQDLDGYTF.